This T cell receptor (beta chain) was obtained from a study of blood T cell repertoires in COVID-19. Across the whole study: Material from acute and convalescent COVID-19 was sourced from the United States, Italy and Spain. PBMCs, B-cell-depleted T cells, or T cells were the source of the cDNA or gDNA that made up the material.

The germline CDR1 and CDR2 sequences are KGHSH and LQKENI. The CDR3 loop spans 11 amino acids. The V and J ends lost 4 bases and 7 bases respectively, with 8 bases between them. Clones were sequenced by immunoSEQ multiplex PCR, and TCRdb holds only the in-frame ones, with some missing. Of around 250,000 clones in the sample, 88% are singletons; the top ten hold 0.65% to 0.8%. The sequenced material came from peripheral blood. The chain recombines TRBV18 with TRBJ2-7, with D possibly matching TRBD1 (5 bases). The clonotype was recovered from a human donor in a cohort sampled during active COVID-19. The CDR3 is CASSRDREQYF. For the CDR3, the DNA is TGTGCCAGCTCACGTGACAGAGAGCAGTACTTC.